The 15 T cell receptor beta chains below were found in one sample sequenced in a study of blood T cell repertoires in COVID-19. Produced via immunoSEQ multiplex PCR; TCRdb's table is partial and in-frame only. The sample lists approximately 230,000 clones, 86% occurring once. Sequences were obtained from peripheral blood. The receptors derive from a man aged 30-40 years who had recovered from COVID-19.

The CDR3, as DNA: TGTGCCAGCAGCCGAAACGTAGTAAACACTGAAGCTTTCTTT. As protein: CASSRNVVNTEAFF. The chain is built from TRBV5-5 and TRBJ1-1, with D hard to call. Germline V gene data show CDR1 as SGHKS and CDR2 as YYEKEE (reference sequence). The CDR3 extends over 14 amino acids. Trimming pared 4 bases from V and 2 bases from J, leaving 12 bases between.

The chain employs TRBV3-1 (or the pseudogene TRBV3-2) and TRBJ1-6; D ambiguous. V lost 2 bases and J lost 10, with 6 bases in between. This CDR3 contains 12 residues. The germline gives CDR1 LGHDT, CDR2 YNNKEL (reference sequence). The CDR3 DNA reads as TGTGCCAGCAGCCAAAGTGGCTCACCCCTCCACTTT. The encoded protein is CASSQSGSPLHF.

This chain uses TRBV7-9 with TRBJ2-7; TRBD1 matches at 7 bases. The CDR3 has 17 amino acids. CDR1 and CDR2 from the germline V gene are SEHNR and FQNEAQ (reference sequence). The V segment lost 4 bases and the J segment 3 bases; nucleotides outside the gene matches: 15. The CDR3 loop is CASSSEHTGTDVYEQYF. DNA of the CDR3: TGTGCCAGCAGCTCCGAGCATACCGGGACAGACGTCTACGAGCAGTACTTC.

This clone was found once. This sequence joins TRBV19 and TRBJ1-2, with D perhaps TRBD1 (5 bases). V was trimmed by 3 bases and J by 2 bases, leaving 16 bases between them. The germline V gene has CDR1 LNHDA and CDR2 SQIVND (reference sequence). The CDR3 is made up of 16 amino acids. This CDR3 is CASSIPGAGGNYGYTF. The CDR3 DNA reads TGTGCCAGTAGTATTCCGGGCGCGGGGGGAAACTATGGCTACACCTTC. Combining the CDR3 with reference TRBV19 and TRBJ1-2 gives the whole variable domain DGGITQSPKYLFRKEGQNVTLSCEQNLNHDAMYWYRQDPGQGLRLIYYSQIVNDFQKGDIAEGYSVSREKKESFPLTVTSAQKNPTAFYLCASSIPGAGGNYGYTFGSGTRLTVV.

The chain has TRBV6-2 or TRBV6-3 and TRBJ1-6, with D possibly TRBD1 on 6 matching bases. CDR3 size: 15 residues. Germline lookup yields CDR1 MNHEY and CDR2 SVGEGT. Trimming took off 2 bases at V and 8 bases at J, with 13 bases between the two ends. The CDR3: CASSYRGAWDSPLHF. For the CDR3, the DNA is TGTGCCAGCAGTTACCGGGGGGCTTGGGATTCACCCCTCCACTTT.

The chain is built from TRBV6-5 and TRBJ1-5; 8 bases align to TRBD1. CDR1 is MNHEY, CDR2 SVGAGI, per germline. V trimming: 6 bases; J trimming: 0 bases; junction bases outside the gene matches: 4. The CDR3 runs 15 residues. The CDR3 loop is CASRSTGVSNQPQHF. The CDR3 nucleotides read TGTGCCAGCAGATCGACAGGGGTTAGCAATCAGCCCCAGCATTTT.

A single count supports this clone. The J gene is TRBJ2-5, the V gene TRBV5-1; 13 bases match TRBD2. CDR3 length: 15 amino acids. Germline V lookup: CDR1 SGHRS, CDR2 YFSETQ. Trimming cost V 4 bases and J 3 bases; bases outside gene matches: 3. CDR3 sequence reads: CASSPGTSGEETQYF. DNA of the CDR3: TGCGCCAGCAGCCCGGGGACTAGCGGGGAAGAGACCCAGTACTTC.

This clone was counted a single time. The chain couples TRBV11-2 to TRBJ2-7; 11 positions agree with TRBD1. The CDR3 totals 14 residues. Per the germline V gene, CDR1 is SGHAT and CDR2 is FQNNGV. J lost 6 bases, V lost 1 base, and 2 bases had no gene match. CDR3 sequence: CASSLVGTGGEQYF. The CDR3 coding sequence is TGTGCCAGCAGCTTAGTAGGGACAGGGGGCGAGCAGTACTTC. Filled out from reference TRBV11-2 and TRBJ2-7, the complete variable domain reads EAGVAQSPRYKIIEKRQSVAFWCNPISGHATLYWYQQILGQGPKLLIQFQNNGVVDDSQLPKDRFSAERLKGVDSTLKIQPAKLEDSAVYLCASSLVGTGGEQYFGPGTRLTVT.

The chain combines TRBV2 with TRBJ1-2; no reliable D call. Germline V gene data show CDR1 as SNHLY and CDR2 as FYNNEI. V was shortened by 7 bases and J by 1 base, with 7 bases between the two germline ends. This CDR3 spans 12 amino acids. The CDR3 loop reads CASTQLNYGYTF. DNA for the CDR3: TGTGCCAGCACACAGCTTAACTATGGCTACACCTTC.

The gene calls are TRBV24-1 and TRBJ2-1, with 9 nucleotides matching TRBD1. This CDR3 is 15 amino acids long. The germline V gene encodes CDR1 KGHDR and CDR2 SFDVKD. The trim removed 4 bases at V and 4 bases at J, leaving 4 bases unmatched. The CDR3 region has the DNA TGTGCCACCAGTGAACCCGGGACAGGGTACAATGAGCAGTTCTTC. It translates to CATSEPGTGYNEQFF.

This clone appeared a single time. The chain recombines TRBV6-5 with TRBJ1-2; possible D gene TRBD1, 6 bases. The V end was cut by 6 bases, the J end by 6 bases, with 14 bases between. The CDR3 covers 13 residues. Germline V gene data show CDR1 as MNHEY and CDR2 as SVGAGI. For the CDR3, the DNA is TGTGCCAGCAGGGCAGGGGCAGACAATGGCTACACCTTC. It is translated as CASRAGADNGYTF.

The V and J genes are TRBV7-9 and TRBJ1-1, with TRBD1 matching 10 bases. CDR1 SEHNR and CDR2 FQNEAQ come from the germline V gene (reference sequence). This CDR3 has 14 amino acids. V shed 5 bases, J shed 4 bases, and the junction held 4 bases outside the gene matches. The CDR3 DNA sequence: TGTGCCAGCAGCCCAGGGACAGGGGTCACTGAAGCTTTCTTT. This codes for CASSPGTGVTEAFF.

This chain connects TRBV27 to TRBJ2-3; D unresolved. Between the trimmed V and J ends, which lost 4 bases and 4 bases, there was a span of 6 bases. In germline, CDR1 is MNHEY, CDR2 SMNVEV (reference sequence). This CDR3 region has 12 residues. This CDR3 reads CASSSISDTQYF. CDR3 nucleotide sequence: TGTGCCAGCAGTTCTATCTCAGATACGCAGTATTTT.

This chain joins TRBV27 and TRBJ2-7, with a tentative D call TRBD2 (6 bases). CDR1 is MNHEY and CDR2 is SMNVEV in the germline V gene (reference sequence). Trimming left V 6 bases short and J 4 bases short, with 16 bases between. The CDR3 has 14 amino acids. Written as DNA, the CDR3 is TGTGCCAGCAGAACCCGGGAGTATCGTTACGAGCAGTACTTC. Translated, it gives CASRTREYRYEQYF.

This chain joins TRBV5-8 and TRBJ2-1, with 8 bases matching TRBD2. Germline V CDR1 and CDR2: SGHTS, YDEGEE. V was pared by 0 bases and J by 4 bases, with 9 bases of the junction left unmatched. The length of the CDR3 is 17 residues. The CDR3 loop reads CASSLVFGGAPYNEQFF. As DNA, the CDR3 is TGTGCCAGCAGCTTGGTATTCGGGGGGGCCCCTTACAATGAGCAGTTCTTC.